This T cell receptor (beta chain) was identified during a study of response to subunit inactivated influenza vaccine. Study-level results: It was the authors' suggestion that each seasonal influenza vaccination recruits few new T cells.

Notes on this clonotype: Its antigen is unidentified.

TCRdb analysed the RT-PCR reads with MiXCR anew, one entry per CDR3 protein. The sample holds 700,000 to 800,000 distinct CDR3 sequences, approximately 17% seen once. This CDR3 is built from 17 residues. V lost 2 bases, J lost 11 bases, and 15 bases stayed unmatched. Germline V gene data show CDR1 as ENHRY and CDR2 as SYGVKD. The V call is TRBV10-3, the J call TRBJ2-4; 10 positions match TRBD2. The material was PBMCs from blood, obtained roughly 5 days after vaccination. The clonotype originates from a man aged 50-59 years who received an inactivated influenza vaccine. The CDR3 nucleotides are TGTGCCATCAGTGAGCGGTCGGGCGAGTTGCTAGCGGGAGTTCAGTACTTC. Protein sequence: CAISERSGELLAGVQYF.